Listed below are T cell receptor beta chains from one sample, sequenced in a study of blood T cell repertoires in COVID-19. The method was immunoSEQ multiplex PCR; TCRdb's version includes in-frame clones alone and lacks a portion of them. The top ten hold approximately 2% of the sample, which has approximately 230,000 clones, 86% seen once. Specimen: peripheral blood. The receptors were gathered from a man aged 25-45 years who had recovered from COVID-19. Both conserved end residues are part of each CDR3. The order of the fields is J gene, D gene, V gene, clone size, CDR3 length, CDR3 DNA, CDR3 protein. D genes are given only for firm matches. Part of the rows lack a size; the others show once, few, many or a class for expanded clones.

J: TRBJ1-1
D: .
V: TRBV9
size: .
length: 14
DNA: TGTGCCAGCAGCGTTTCACTTCTGGGGCCTGAAGCTTTCTTT
CDR3: CASSVSLLGPEAFF

J: TRBJ2-7
D: .
V: TRBV6-2/TRBV6-3
size: .
length: 16
DNA: TGTGCCAGCAGCGTGAGTGCAGGACAGCGCTCCTACGAGCAGTACTTC
CDR3: CASSVSAGQRSYEQYF

J: TRBJ2-3
D: .
V: TRBV18
size: .
length: 17
DNA: TGTGCCAGCTCACCCCGTCCCGAGGCTCAGCATGTAGATACGCAGTATTTT
CDR3: CASSPRPEAQHVDTQYF

J: TRBJ1-1
D: .
V: TRBV6-1
size: .
length: 13
DNA: TGTGCCAGCAGAGAAGATAGGAACACTGAAGCTTTCTTT
CDR3: CASREDRNTEAFF

J: TRBJ1-6
D: TRBD1
V: TRBV13
size: .
length: 17
DNA: TGTGCCAGCAGCTTAGCAATGGGGACAGGGGGAAATTCACCCCTCCACTTT
CDR3: CASSLAMGTGGNSPLHF

J: TRBJ2-7
D: TRBD2
V: TRBV9
size: .
length: 21
DNA: TGTGCCAGCAGCGAGGGGGCTCCTGGACTAGCGGGGGCCAGGGGCTCCTACGAGCAGTACTTC
CDR3: CASSEGAPGLAGARGSYEQYF

J: TRBJ2-2
D: .
V: TRBV12-3/TRBV12-4
size: .
length: 13
DNA: TGTGCCAGCAGTCCAATCCGGACCGGGGAGCTGTTTTTT
CDR3: CASSPIRTGELFF

J: TRBJ2-7
D: TRBD1
V: TRBV5-5
size: .
length: 16
DNA: TGTGCCAGCAGCCTCTTATGGGACAGGCGCTCCTACGAGCAGTACTTC
CDR3: CASSLLWDRRSYEQYF

J: TRBJ1-1
D: TRBD1
V: TRBV6-5
size: .
length: 15
DNA: TGTGCCAGCAGGGTGGGACAGGGGCCGACCACTGAAGCTTTCTTT
CDR3: CASRVGQGPTTEAFF

J: TRBJ1-2
D: .
V: TRBV14
size: .
length: 13
DNA: TGTGCCAGCAGCCAAGATGGCGGGGCCGGCTACACCTTC
CDR3: CASSQDGGAGYTF

J: TRBJ2-7
D: .
V: TRBV15
size: .
length: 16
DNA: TGTGCCACCAGCAGAGATCGACAGGATCCCTCCTACGAGCAGTACTTC
CDR3: CATSRDRQDPSYEQYF

J: TRBJ2-1
D: .
V: TRBV24-1
size: .
length: 14
DNA: TGTGCCACCAGTGCGGCGGGGAGATACAATGAGCAGTTCTTC
CDR3: CATSAAGRYNEQFF

J: TRBJ2-6
D: TRBD1
V: TRBV2
size: .
length: 18
DNA: TGTGCCAGCAGTGAGATTCACAGGGGGAAGTCTGGGGCCAACGTCCTGACTTTC
CDR3: CASSEIHRGKSGANVLTF

J: TRBJ1-2
D: TRBD1
V: TRBV19
size: .
length: 14
DNA: TGTGCCAGTAGTGGGACAGGGGAGTACTATGGCTACACCTTC
CDR3: CASSGTGEYYGYTF

J: TRBJ1-4
D: .
V: TRBV6-5
size: .
length: 12
DNA: TGTGCCAGCAAAAACGACGGGGAAAAACTGTTTTTT
CDR3: CASKNDGEKLFF

J: TRBJ2-2
D: TRBD1
V: TRBV19
size: many
length: 16
DNA: TGTGCCAGTAGTATAGAGCAGGGGGCATACACCGGGGAGCTGTTTTTT
CDR3: CASSIEQGAYTGELFF

J: TRBJ1-2
D: .
V: TRBV5-1
size: .
length: 15
DNA: TGCGCCAGCAGCTCCGCGCGGGGACCTAACTATGGCTACACCTTC
CDR3: CASSSARGPNYGYTF

J: TRBJ2-3
D: TRBD2
V: TRBV7-8
size: .
length: 14
DNA: TGTGCCAGCAGCTTAGAGCGGGGAAGTGCCGGGTGGTATTTT
CDR3: CASSLERGSAGWYF

J: TRBJ1-2
D: .
V: TRBV7-2
size: few
length: 15
DNA: TGTGCCAGCACCCCAGGGTCTGGGGTTAACTATGGCTACACCTTC
CDR3: CASTPGSGVNYGYTF

J: TRBJ2-7
D: .
V: TRBV5-8
size: .
length: 11
DNA: TGTGCCAGCAGCTTTAACTACGAGCAGTACTTC
CDR3: CASSFNYEQYF

J: TRBJ2-7
D: .
V: TRBV27
size: .
length: 13
DNA: TGTGCCAGCAGCCCTACTGTTCTTTACGAGCAGTACTTC
CDR3: CASSPTVLYEQYF

J: TRBJ2-7
D: .
V: TRBV27
size: .
length: 13
DNA: TGTGCCAGCAGGAGGGAGCCCTCCTACGAGCAGTACTTC
CDR3: CASRREPSYEQYF

J: TRBJ1-6
D: TRBD1
V: TRBV5-6
size: .
length: 15
DNA: TGTGCCAGCAGCTTGGTGGGACAGACAAATTCACCCCTCCACTTT
CDR3: CASSLVGQTNSPLHF

J: TRBJ1-4
D: TRBD1
V: TRBV5-1
size: .
length: 16
DNA: TGCGCCAGCAGTTCTGGACAGGTGCCAACTAATGAAAAACTGTTTTTT
CDR3: CASSSGQVPTNEKLFF

J: TRBJ2-3
D: TRBD2
V: TRBV18
size: .
length: 16
DNA: TGTGCCAGCTCACCGTTGACTAGCGGGGGTATAGATACGCAGTATTTT
CDR3: CASSPLTSGGIDTQYF

J: TRBJ2-7
D: .
V: TRBV11-2
size: .
length: 16
DNA: TGTGCCAGCAGAGCGTTCACCGGGACTCCCGCCTACGAGCAGTACTTC
CDR3: CASRAFTGTPAYEQYF